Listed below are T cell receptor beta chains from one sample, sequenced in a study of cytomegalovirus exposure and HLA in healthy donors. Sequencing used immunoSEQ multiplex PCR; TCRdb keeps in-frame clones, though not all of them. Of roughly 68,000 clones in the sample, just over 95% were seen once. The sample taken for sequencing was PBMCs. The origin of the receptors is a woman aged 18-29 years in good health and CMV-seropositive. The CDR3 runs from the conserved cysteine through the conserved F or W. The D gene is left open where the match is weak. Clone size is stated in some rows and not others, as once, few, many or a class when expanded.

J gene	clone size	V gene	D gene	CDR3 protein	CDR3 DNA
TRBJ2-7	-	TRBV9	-	CASSFRTGADEQYF	TGTGCCAGCAGCTTTCGGACTGGCGCCGACGAGCAGTACTTC
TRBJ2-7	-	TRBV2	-	CASSGTLGTRGGDEQYF	-
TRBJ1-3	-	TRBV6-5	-	CASSYSGGTGNTIYF	TGTGCCAGCAGTTACTCGGGGGGAACTGGAAACACCATATATTTT
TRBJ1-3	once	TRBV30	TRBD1	CAWSFAGGANTIYF	TGTGCCTGGAGTTTCGCAGGGGGCGCGAACACCATATATTTT
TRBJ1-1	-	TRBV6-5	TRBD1	CASSPDRGVLAFF	TGTGCCAGCAGCCCGGACAGGGGCGTTCTAGCTTTCTTT
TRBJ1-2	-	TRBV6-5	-	CASSYSTGGYTF	TGTGCCAGCAGTTACTCTACAGGAGGCTACACCTTC
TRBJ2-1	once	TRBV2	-	CASSVSWLATYNEQFF	TGTGCCAGCAGTGTTAGTTGGCTAGCAACCTACAATGAGCAGTTCTTC
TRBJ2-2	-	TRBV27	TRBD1	CASSWGQGLTGELFF	TGTGCCAGCAGTTGGGGACAGGGACTCACCGGGGAGCTGTTTTTT
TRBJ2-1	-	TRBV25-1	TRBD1	CASSEGTGVMNEQFF	TGTGCCAGCAGCGAAGGGACAGGGGTGATGAATGAGCAGTTCTTC
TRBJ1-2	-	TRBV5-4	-	CASSLDSYGYTF	TGTGCCAGCAGCTTGGATAGTTATGGCTACACCTTC
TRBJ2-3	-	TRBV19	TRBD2	CASSMYSGRPTDTQYF	TGTGCCAGTAGTATGTATAGCGGGAGGCCCACAGATACGCAGTATTTT
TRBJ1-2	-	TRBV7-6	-	CASSPRTGSNYGYTF	TGTGCCAGCAGCCCTCGAACGGGGTCGAACTATGGCTACACCTTC
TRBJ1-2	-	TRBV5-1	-	CASSLVGSQGGYGYTF	TGCGCCAGCAGCTTGGTAGGTAGCCAGGGTGGCTATGGCTACACCTTC
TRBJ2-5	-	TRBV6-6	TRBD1	CASRSGTVYQETQYF	TGTGCCAGCAGGTCCGGGACAGTGTACCAAGAGACCCAGTACTTC
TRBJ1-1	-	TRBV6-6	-	CASSTGDTEAFF	TGTGCCAGTTCCACGGGGGACACTGAAGCTTTCTTT
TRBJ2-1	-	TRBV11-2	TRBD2	CASSLKTMTSGRGNEQFF	TGTGCCAGCAGCTTAAAAACAATGACTAGCGGGAGAGGCAATGAGCAGTTCTTC
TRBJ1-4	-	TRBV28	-	CASSLELATNEKLFF	TGTGCCAGCAGTTTAGAACTTGCAACTAATGAAAAACTGTTTTTT
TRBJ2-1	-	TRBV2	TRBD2	CASSETLAEFF	TGTGCCAGCAGTGAAACGCTAGCGGAGTTCTTC
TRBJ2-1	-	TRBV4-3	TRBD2	CASSQVAGGPVEQFF	TGCGCCAGCAGCCAAGTAGCGGGAGGGCCTGTTGAGCAGTTCTTC
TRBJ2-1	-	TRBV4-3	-	CASSPLLAHEQFF	TGCGCCAGCAGCCCACTCCTAGCACATGAGCAGTTCTTC
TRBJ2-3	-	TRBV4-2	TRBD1	CASSQGQGIDTQYF	TGTGCCAGCAGCCAGGGACAGGGGATAGATACGCAGTATTTT
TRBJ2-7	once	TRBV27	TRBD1	CASSIRDRAYEQYF	TGTGCCAGCAGTATCCGGGACAGGGCCTACGAGCAGTACTTC
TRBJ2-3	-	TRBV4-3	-	CASSRVGATTDTQYF	TGCGCCAGCAGCCGAGTGGGGGCCACCACAGATACGCAGTATTTT
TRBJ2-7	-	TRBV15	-	CATSSTEGYEQYF	TGTGCCACCAGCAGCACAGAGGGCTACGAGCAGTACTTC
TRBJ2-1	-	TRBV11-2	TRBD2	CASIGSGRSSYNEQFF	TGTGCCAGCATAGGTAGCGGGAGGAGCTCCTACAATGAGCAGTTCTTC
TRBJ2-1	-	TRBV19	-	CASSALTGINEQFF	TGTGCCAGTAGTGCCCTGACAGGTATCAATGAGCAGTTCTTC
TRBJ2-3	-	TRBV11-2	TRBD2	CASSSLSGASTDTQYF	TGTGCCAGCAGCTCCCTGAGCGGGGCTAGCACAGATACGCAGTATTTT
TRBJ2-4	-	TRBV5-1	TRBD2	CASSQTSDKNIQYF	TGCGCCAGCAGCCAAACTAGCGACAAAAACATTCAGTACTTC
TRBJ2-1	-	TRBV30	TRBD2	CAWTSGMYNEQFF	TGTGCCTGGACTAGCGGGATGTACAATGAGCAGTTCTTC
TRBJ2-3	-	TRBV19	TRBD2	CASSWAGGRTDTQYF	TGTGCCAGTTCTTGGGCGGGAGGACGGACAGATACGCAGTATTTT
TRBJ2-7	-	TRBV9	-	CASSDNPGYVGEQYF	TGTGCCAGCAGCGACAACCCGGGATATGTGGGCGAGCAGTACTTC
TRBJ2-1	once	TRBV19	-	CASSIIGVTGENNEQFF	TGTGCCAGTAGTATTATCGGTGTGACCGGAGAGAACAATGAGCAGTTCTTC
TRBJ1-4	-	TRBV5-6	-	CASSFGIWTVNEKLFF	TGTGCCAGCAGCTTCGGAATCTGGACAGTTAATGAAAAACTGTTTTTT
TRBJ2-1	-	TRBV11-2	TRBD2	CASSLDEVGGGPSSYNEQFF	TGTGCCAGCAGCTTAGATGAGGTTGGGGGAGGGCCTAGCTCCTACAATGAGCAGTTCTTC
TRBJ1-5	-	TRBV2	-	CASSAGERNQSQHF	TGTGCCAGCAGTGCAGGGGAGAGAAATCAGTCCCAGCATTTT
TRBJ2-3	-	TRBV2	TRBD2	CASSEMRLAGTDTQYF	TGTGCCAGCAGTGAAATGCGGCTAGCGGGGACAGATACGCAGTATTTT
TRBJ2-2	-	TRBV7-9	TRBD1	CASSHHRGYTGELFF	TGTGCCAGCAGCCATCACAGGGGATATACCGGGGAGCTGTTTTTT
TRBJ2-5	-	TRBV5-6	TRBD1	CASSLALGQVGETQYF	TGTGCCAGCAGCTTGGCCCTCGGACAGGTTGGAGAGACCCAGTACTTC
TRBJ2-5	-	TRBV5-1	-	CASSLGFAGETQYF	TGCGCCAGCAGCTTGGGGTTTGCGGGAGAGACCCAGTACTTC
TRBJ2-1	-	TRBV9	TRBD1	CASSVADRAFNNEQFF	TGTGCCAGCAGCGTAGCTGACAGGGCGTTTAACAATGAGCAGTTCTTC
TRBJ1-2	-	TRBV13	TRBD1	CASSFPTGYSYTF	TGTGCCAGCAGCTTCCCGACAGGGTACAGCTACACCTTC
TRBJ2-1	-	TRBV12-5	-	CASGSTGTNEQFF	TGTGCTAGTGGTTCAACAGGGACCAATGAGCAGTTCTTC
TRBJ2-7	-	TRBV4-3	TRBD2	CASSQSRSGNYEQYF	TGCGCCAGCAGCCAATCCCGAAGCGGGAACTACGAGCAGTACTTC
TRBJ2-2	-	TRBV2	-	CASSRGAPGELFF	TGTGCCAGCTCCCGGGGGGCCCCCGGGGAGCTGTTTTTT